This TCR beta chain stems from a study of blood T cell repertoires in COVID-19. Clones were read by immunoSEQ multiplex PCR, and TCRdb kept only the in-frame ones, dropping some. In the table there are 150,000 or so clones, around 82% of which are singletons. V was clipped by 3 bases and J by 5 bases; unmatched bases: 5. The CDR3 is 15 amino acids. The V gene's germline CDR1 is GTSNPN and CDR2 SVGIG (reference sequence). Sequencing was performed on peripheral blood. The chain couples TRBV30 to TRBJ2-2; 11 nucleotides align to TRBD2. The receptor's source is a woman in her forties with COVID-19, enrolled during active disease. The CDR3 loop is CAWRQTSGRTGELFF. For the CDR3, the DNA is TGTGCCTGGAGACAAACTAGCGGGAGAACCGGGGAGCTGTTTTTT.